These 12 T cell receptor beta chains were sequenced from one sample in a study of shared clonotypes between healthy human individuals. Here immunoSEQ multiplex PCR was the method, and the copy in TCRdb shows in-frame clones only, minus some. The profile shows fewer than 400,000 clones, 74% of them singletons. What was sequenced was memory CD4+ T cells sorted from blood. Specified subset: CD45RA-negative fraction. The source is a man in his thirties or forties in good health.

This clone was picked up many times. This chain uses TRBV30 with TRBJ1-1, with D unclear. V was pared by 0 bases and J by 1 base, with 3 bases between. The length of the CDR3 is 12 residues. Looked up from germline, CDR1 is GTSNPN and CDR2 is SVGIG (reference sequence). As DNA, the CDR3 is TGTGCCTGGAGTGTTAAGAACACTGAAGCTTTCTTT. It codes for CAWSVKNTEAFF.

The chain links TRBV7-2 to TRBJ1-1; 8 bases fit TRBD1. Looked up from germline, CDR1 is SGHTA and CDR2 is FQGNSA. J lost 1 base, V lost 6 bases, and 4 bases had no gene match. This CDR3 contains 14 residues. DNA of the CDR3: TGTGCCAGCAGGGCCGGGACAGGGAACACTGAAGCTTTCTTT. It translates to CASRAGTGNTEAFF.

In this sample, this clone turned up a few times. The genes are TRBV15 and TRBJ2-1; D perhaps matches TRBD1 (5 bases). The CDR3 has 15 amino acids. The V end lost 1 base, the J end lost 6 bases, and 13 bases lay between the germline ends. Germline CDR1 is LNHNV and CDR2 is YYDKDF (reference sequence). The CDR3 protein is CATSRGLTEANEQFF. In nucleotides, the CDR3 is TGTGCCACCAGCAGAGGGTTGACAGAGGCCAATGAGCAGTTCTTC.

This chain joins TRBV5-1 and TRBJ1-2; D not resolved. The length of the CDR3 is 13 residues. V shed 0 bases and J shed 5 bases, with 8 bases lying between them. Germline V CDR1 and CDR2: SGHRS, YFSETQ. The CDR3 here is CASSLDGMYGYTF. CDR3 coding DNA: TGCGCCAGCAGCTTGGACGGAATGTATGGCTACACCTTC.

The chain couples TRBV7-3 to TRBJ2-2; weak D call: TRBD2 (6 bases). The V and J ends lost 4 bases and 0 bases respectively, with 12 bases between them. In germline, CDR1 is SGHTA, CDR2 FQGTGA. The CDR3 sequence is 16 residues long. The CDR3 bases are TGTGCCAGCAGCTCTGGTGCGGGAACGAACACCGGGGAGCTGTTTTTT. Amino acid sequence: CASSSGAGTNTGELFF. Together with reference TRBV7-3 and TRBJ2-2, the CDR3 gives the full variable domain: GAGVSQTPSNKVTEKGKYVELRCDPISGHTALYWYRQSLGQGPEFLIYFQGTGAADDSGLPNDRFFAVRPEGSVSTLKIQRTERGDSAVYLCASSSGAGTNTGELFFGEGSRLTVL.

CDR3 amino acids: CASSQGSAGGFGETQYF. As DNA, the CDR3 is TGTGCCAGCAGCCAGGGTTCGGCGGGAGGATTTGGAGAGACCCAGTACTTC. This chain joins TRBV14 and TRBJ2-5; 8 positions match TRBD2. CDR3 size: 17 residues. V trimming: 3 bases; J trimming: 4 bases; junction bases outside the gene matches: 13. The germline V gene encodes CDR1 SGHDN and CDR2 FVKESK.

A word on this clone: At the DNA level, this CDR3 is encoded by other sequences in the same sample as well. The V and J genes are TRBV5-1 and TRBJ2-5; D possibly corresponds to TRBD1 (6 bases). The CDR3 totals 14 residues. Germline CDR1 and CDR2: SGHRS and YFSETQ. V lost 2 bases and J 1 base, leaving 9 bases between the germline ends. The CDR3 here is CASSLSGVQETQYF. The DNA of the CDR3 is TGCGCCAGCAGCTTATCAGGGGTCCAAGAGACCCAGTACTTC. Using reference TRBV5-1 and TRBJ2-5 for the parts outside the CDR3, the full variable domain is KAGVTQTPRYLIKTRGQQVTLSCSPISGHRSVSWYQQTPGQGLQFLFEYFSETQRNKGNFPGRFSGRQFSNSRSEMNVSTLELGDSALYLCASSLSGVQETQYFGPGTRLLVL.

The J gene is TRBJ2-5, the V gene TRBV19, with 9 bases matching TRBD1. The CDR3 is 18 residues long. The junction had 12 bases not matched to a gene; V was cut back by 3 bases and J by 1 base. Germline loops: CDR1 LNHDA, CDR2 SQIVND (reference sequence). This CDR3 reads CASSMSGRDRARQETQYF. CDR3 sequence (DNA): TGTGCCAGTAGTATGAGTGGACGGGACAGGGCTCGCCAAGAGACCCAGTACTTC.

V is TRBV4-1 and J is TRBJ2-5; 11 bases line up with TRBD2. Per germline, CDR1 MGHRA and CDR2 YSYEKL. The CDR3 is 15 residues long. V shed 6 bases and J 5 bases; nucleotides not matched to a gene: 8. This CDR3 reads CASSDGLAGTETQYF. In nucleotides, the CDR3 is TGCGCCAGCAGTGACGGACTAGCGGGTACGGAGACCCAGTACTTC.

In the case of this clone: Other DNA sequences within the sample encode an identical CDR3. The chain is built from TRBV5-1 and TRBJ2-5, with no clear D. Per the germline V gene, CDR1 is SGHRS and CDR2 is YFSETQ. The CDR3 totals 11 residues. V dropped 4 bases and J dropped 5 bases, with 6 bases sitting between them. The CDR3 loop reads CASSQQETQYF. The CDR3 DNA is TGCGCCAGCAGCCAACAGGAGACCCAGTACTTC.

V gene TRBV5-4 combines with J gene TRBJ2-1; D may match TRBD1 or TRBD2 (6 bases each). Germline values: CDR1 SGHNT, CDR2 YYREEE (reference sequence). The CDR3 length is 15 residues. V lost 4 bases and J 2 bases, leaving 13 bases between the germline ends. CDR3 in DNA: TGTGCCAGCAGCCAGATGGGGGGCGCCTACAATGAGCAGTTCTTC. This sequence encodes CASSQMGGAYNEQFF.

The rearrangement links TRBV2 to TRBJ2-2; D gene uncertain. The germline V gene encodes CDR1 SNHLY and CDR2 FYNNEI. V dropped 6 bases and J dropped 6 bases, with 5 bases sitting between them. This CDR3 is built from 11 residues. DNA of the CDR3: TGTGCCAGCAGATATCCCGGGGAGCTGTTTTTT. It codes for CASRYPGELFF.